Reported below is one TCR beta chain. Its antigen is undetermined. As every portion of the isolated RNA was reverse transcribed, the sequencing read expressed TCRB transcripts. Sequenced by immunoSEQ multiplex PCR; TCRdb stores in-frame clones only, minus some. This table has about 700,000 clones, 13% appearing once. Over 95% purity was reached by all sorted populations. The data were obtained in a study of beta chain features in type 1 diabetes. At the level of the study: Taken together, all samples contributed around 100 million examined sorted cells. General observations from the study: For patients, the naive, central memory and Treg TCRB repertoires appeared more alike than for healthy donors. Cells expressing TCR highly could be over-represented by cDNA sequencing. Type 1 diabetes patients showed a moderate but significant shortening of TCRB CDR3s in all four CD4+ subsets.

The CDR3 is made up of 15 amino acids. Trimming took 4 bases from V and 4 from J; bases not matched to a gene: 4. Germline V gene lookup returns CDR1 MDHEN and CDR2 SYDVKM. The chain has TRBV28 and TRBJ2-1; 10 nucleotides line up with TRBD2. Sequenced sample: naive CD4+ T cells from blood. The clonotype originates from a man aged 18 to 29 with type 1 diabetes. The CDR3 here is CASSSWTSGYNEQFF. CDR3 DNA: TGTGCCAGCAGTTCGTGGACTAGCGGATACAATGAGCAGTTCTTC.